The 5 T cell receptor beta chains reported below all come from one sample, sequenced in a study of OX40 agonist ivuxolimab in advanced cancers. Measured with immunoSEQ multiplex PCR; TCRdb has only the in-frame clones, and not every one. The top ten hold around 18% of the sample, which has about 36,000 clones, around 80% seen once. The sequencing here drew on CD4+ or CD8+ T cells sorted from blood, taken in a trial of the OX40 agonist ivuxolimab. All receptors derive from an adult with an advanced solid tumor such as melanoma, head and neck, liver or kidney cancer.

This sequence joins TRBV4-1 and TRBJ1-1; TRBD1 might be the D (5 bases). V lost 1 base to trimming and J lost 4 bases, with 13 bases between them. There are 15 residues in the CDR3. Germline V CDR1 and CDR2: MGHRA, YSYEKL. The DNA of the CDR3 is TGCGCCAGCAGCCAAGGGATCGGGGGAGCCACTGAAGCTTTCTTT. It yields the protein CASSQGIGGATEAFF.

The rearrangement links TRBV5-1 to TRBJ2-3; TRBD1 might be the D (5 bases). The CDR3 totals 13 residues. Germline CDR1 SGHRS, CDR2 YFSETQ. V gave up 4 bases and J gave up 5 bases, with 11 bases separating them. The CDR3 DNA reads as TGCGCCAGCAGCCTCAGGGTGGAAGATACGCAGTATTTT. Its protein is CASSLRVEDTQYF.

This chain joins TRBV5-6 and TRBJ1-5; 8 bases map to TRBD1. Germline loops: CDR1 SGHDT, CDR2 YYEEEE. The CDR3 runs 14 residues. The trim removed 4 bases at V and 2 bases at J, leaving 2 bases unmatched. The CDR3 here is CASSLTGGNQPQHF. The CDR3 nucleotides read TGTGCCAGCAGCCTGACAGGGGGCAATCAGCCCCAGCATTTT.

On this clone itself: Other nucleotide sequences from this sample produce the same CDR3. The J gene is TRBJ1-5, the V gene TRBV21-1; the tabulated D call, TRBD1, remains unverified against the DNA. TRBV21-1 is marked as a pseudogene. The CDR3 length is 17 residues. The CDR3 region has the DNA TGTGCCAGCAGCAAACCACCACGGGACAGAGATAATCAGCCCCAGCATTTT. This codes for CASSKPPRDRDNQPQHF.

This chain joins TRBV11-1 and TRBJ1-1; the D gene is possibly TRBD1 (6 bases). The V and J ends lost 5 bases and 7 bases respectively, with 11 bases between them. The CDR3 sequence is 12 residues long. Germline CDR1 is SGHAT and CDR2 is FQDESV (reference sequence). The CDR3 region has the DNA TGTGCCAGCAGCCAAGGACAGATTGAAGCTTTCTTT. Residues: CASSQGQIEAFF.